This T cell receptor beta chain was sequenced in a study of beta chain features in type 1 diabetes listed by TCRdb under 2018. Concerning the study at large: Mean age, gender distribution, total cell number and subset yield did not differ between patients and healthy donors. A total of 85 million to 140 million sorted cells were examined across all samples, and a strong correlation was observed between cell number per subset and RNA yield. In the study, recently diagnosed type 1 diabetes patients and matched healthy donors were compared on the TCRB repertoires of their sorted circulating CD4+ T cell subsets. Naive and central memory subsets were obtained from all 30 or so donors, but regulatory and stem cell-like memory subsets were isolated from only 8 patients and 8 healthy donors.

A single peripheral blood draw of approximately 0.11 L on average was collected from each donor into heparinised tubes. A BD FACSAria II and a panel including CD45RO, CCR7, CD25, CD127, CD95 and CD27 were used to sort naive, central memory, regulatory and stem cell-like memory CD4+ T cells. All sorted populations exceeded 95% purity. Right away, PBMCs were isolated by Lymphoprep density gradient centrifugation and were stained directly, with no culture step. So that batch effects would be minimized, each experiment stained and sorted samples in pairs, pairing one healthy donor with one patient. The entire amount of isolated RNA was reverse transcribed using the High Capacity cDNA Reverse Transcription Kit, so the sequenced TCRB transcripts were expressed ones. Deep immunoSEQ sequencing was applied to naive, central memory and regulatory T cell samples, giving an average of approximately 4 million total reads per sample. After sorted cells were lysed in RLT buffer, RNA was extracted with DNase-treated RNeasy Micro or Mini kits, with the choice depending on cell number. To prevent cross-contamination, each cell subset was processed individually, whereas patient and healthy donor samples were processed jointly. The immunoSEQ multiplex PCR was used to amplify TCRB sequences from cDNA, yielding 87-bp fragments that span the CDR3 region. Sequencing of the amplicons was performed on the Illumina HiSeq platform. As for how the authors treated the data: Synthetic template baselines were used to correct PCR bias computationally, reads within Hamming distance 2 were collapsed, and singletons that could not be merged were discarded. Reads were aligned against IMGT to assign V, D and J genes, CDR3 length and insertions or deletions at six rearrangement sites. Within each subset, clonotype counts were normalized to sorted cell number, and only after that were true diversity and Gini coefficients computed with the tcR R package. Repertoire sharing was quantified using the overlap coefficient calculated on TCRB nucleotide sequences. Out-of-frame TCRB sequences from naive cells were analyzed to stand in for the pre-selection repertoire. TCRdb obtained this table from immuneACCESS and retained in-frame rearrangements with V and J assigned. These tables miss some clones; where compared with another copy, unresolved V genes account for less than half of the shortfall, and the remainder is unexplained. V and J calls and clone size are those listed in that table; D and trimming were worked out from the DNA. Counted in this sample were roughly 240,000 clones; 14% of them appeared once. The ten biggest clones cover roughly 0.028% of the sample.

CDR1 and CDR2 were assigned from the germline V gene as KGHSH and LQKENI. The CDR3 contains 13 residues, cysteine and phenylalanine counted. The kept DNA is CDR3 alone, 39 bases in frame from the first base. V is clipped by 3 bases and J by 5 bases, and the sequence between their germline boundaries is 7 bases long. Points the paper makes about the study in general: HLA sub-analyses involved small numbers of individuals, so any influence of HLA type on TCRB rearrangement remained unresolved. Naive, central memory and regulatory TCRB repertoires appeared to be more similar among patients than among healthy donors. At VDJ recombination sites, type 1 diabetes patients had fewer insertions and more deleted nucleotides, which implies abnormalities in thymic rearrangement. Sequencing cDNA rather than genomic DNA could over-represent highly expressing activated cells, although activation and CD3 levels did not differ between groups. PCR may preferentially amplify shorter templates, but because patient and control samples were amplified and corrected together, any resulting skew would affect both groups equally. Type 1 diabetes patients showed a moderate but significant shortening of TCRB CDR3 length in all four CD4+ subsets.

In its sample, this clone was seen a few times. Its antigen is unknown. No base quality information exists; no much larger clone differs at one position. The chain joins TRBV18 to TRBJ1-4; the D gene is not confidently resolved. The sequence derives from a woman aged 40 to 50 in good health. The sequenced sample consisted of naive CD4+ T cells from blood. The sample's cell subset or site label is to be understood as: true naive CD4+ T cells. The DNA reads TGTGCCAGCTCACCCCAAGAGAATGAAAAACTGTTTTTT. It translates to CASSPQENEKLFF.